Below, 11 T cell receptor beta chains from the same sample are listed, as sequenced in a study of shared clonotypes between healthy human individuals. Assay: immunoSEQ multiplex PCR; the TCRdb copy retains only in-frame clones and omits some. In the table there are around 600,000 clones, about 96% of which are singletons. Sequencing input: naive CD4+ T cells sorted from blood. Regarding subset: CD45RA+ positively selected. The receptor set was obtained from a woman between 25 and 40 years old in good health.

CDR3 region: CAISDTENYGYTF. The CDR3, as DNA: TGTGCCATCAGTGATACAGAGAACTATGGCTACACCTTC. The chain has TRBV10-3 and TRBJ1-2; D gene ambiguous. The germline V gene encodes CDR1 ENHRY and CDR2 SYGVKD. This CDR3 region has 13 residues. With 3 bases removed from V and 2 bases from J, the gap between germline ends came to 7 bases.

The chain employs TRBV5-1 and TRBJ2-1; possible D gene TRBD2, 6 bases. Trimming stripped 4 bases from V and 3 bases from J, with 11 bases between. CDR1 is SGHRS, CDR2 YFSETQ, per germline. The CDR3 runs 14 residues. The CDR3, as DNA: TGCGCCAGCAGCCCGGGACTCCACTACAATGAGCAGTTCTTC. Its translation is CASSPGLHYNEQFF.

In its sample, this clone was seen once. The chain is built from TRBV5-4 and TRBJ2-3; D tentatively fits TRBD1 or TRBD2 (5 bases each). Trimming took off 5 bases at V and 3 bases at J, with 10 bases between the two ends. This CDR3 region has 13 residues. CDR1 and CDR2 (germline): SGHNT, YYREEE (reference sequence). The CDR3 region has the DNA TGTGCCAGCAGGCCCGGGGCAACAGATACGCAGTATTTT. It yields the protein CASRPGATDTQYF.

The genes are TRBV28 and TRBJ1-2; tentatively, D is TRBD1 (5 bases). Germline V gene lookup returns CDR1 MDHEN and CDR2 SYDVKM. The CDR3 consists of 15 residues. V was shortened by 7 bases and J by 4 bases, with 19 bases between the two germline ends. CDR3 residues: CASTLGAITGYGYTF. DNA of the CDR3: TGTGCCAGCACCCTAGGGGCAATCACGGGCTATGGCTACACCTTC.

The sample holds one count of this clone. The CDR3 region has the DNA TGTGCCAGCAGTTTAGTCCCACCGGGCGGCAACACTGAAGCTTTCTTT. Protein product: CASSLVPPGGNTEAFF. This chain connects TRBV28 to TRBJ1-1; D gene ambiguous. Trimming took off 2 bases at V and 2 bases at J, with 15 bases between the two ends. The CDR3 loop spans 16 amino acids. Germline values: CDR1 MDHEN, CDR2 SYDVKM.

The J gene is TRBJ2-2, the V gene TRBV2; 8 positions match TRBD2. Germline loops: CDR1 SNHLY, CDR2 FYNNEI. This CDR3 has 14 residues. J gave up 5 bases and V 8 bases, and 7 bases lay outside the gene matches. The CDR3 loop is CASGGRFITGELFF. In nucleotides, the CDR3 is TGTGCCAGCGGCGGGAGGTTTATAACCGGGGAGCTGTTTTTT.

This chain connects TRBV11-2 to TRBJ1-4; D uncertain. V was clipped by 1 base and J by 2 bases, with 11 bases between them. Germline CDR1 reads SGHAT; CDR2 reads FQNNGV. CDR3 length equals 16 residues. The CDR3 sequence is CASSLADRVTNEKLFF. In nucleotides, the CDR3 is TGTGCCAGCAGCTTAGCGGACCGGGTCACTAATGAAAAACTGTTTTTT.

V usage is TRBV5-8 and J usage is TRBJ2-7; TRBD1 aligns across 8 bases. The junction had 10 bases not matched to a gene; V was cut back by 4 bases and J by 1 base. The CDR3 extends over 16 amino acids. Germline assignment: CDR1 SGHTS and CDR2 YDEGEE. The CDR3 sequence: CASSRSDRGPSYEQYF. The CDR3 nucleotides are TGTGCCAGCAGCCGATCCGACAGGGGACCTTCCTACGAGCAGTACTTC.

This CDR3 reads CAAWVRQGVSEAFF. The CDR3 DNA reads TGTGCCGCATGGGTTAGGCAGGGTGTATCCGAAGCTTTCTTT. The gene calls are TRBV2 and TRBJ1-1; tentative D call: TRBD1 (5 bases). The CDR3 runs to 14 residues. The V and J ends lost 11 bases and 8 bases respectively, with 24 bases between them. The V gene's germline CDR1 is SNHLY and CDR2 FYNNEI.

The chain links TRBV5-5 to TRBJ1-2, with TRBD1 matching over 7 bases. J gave up 3 bases and V 4 bases, and 15 bases lay outside the gene matches. Germline CDR1 is SGHKS and CDR2 is YYEKEE (reference sequence). CDR3 length: 17 residues. CDR3 residues: CASSPFSPGQKDYGYTF. The CDR3 DNA reads as TGTGCCAGCAGCCCGTTCTCCCCGGGACAGAAAGACTATGGCTACACCTTC. The complete variable domain, with remaining parts taken from reference TRBV5-5 and TRBJ1-2, reads DAGVTQSPTHLIKTRGQQVTLRCSPISGHKSVSWYQQVLGQGPQFIFQYYEKEERGRGNFPDRFSARQFPNYSSELNVNALLLGDSALYLCASSPFSPGQKDYGYTFGSGTRLTVV.

The chain carries TRBV15 and TRBJ1-2; 9 nucleotides line up with TRBD1. The trim removed 1 base at V and 6 bases at J, leaving 6 bases unmatched. This CDR3 is 15 amino acids long. CDR1 and CDR2 (germline): LNHNV, YYDKDF (reference sequence). In DNA, the CDR3 is TGTGCCACCAGCAGAGGGGGGACAGGGCCTCATGGCTACACCTTC. It yields the protein CATSRGGTGPHGYTF.